The rows below give T cell receptor beta chains drawn from one sample of a study of immune heterogeneity within non-small cell lung tumors. Via MiXCR, TCRdb re-called the multiplex PCR reads, giving one row per CDR3 protein. The repertoire includes roughly 2,600 distinct CDR3 sequences, around two fifths of them detected once, and roughly 22% sits in the top ten. The specimen was lung tumor tissue. The receptors were gathered from a woman in her forties or fifties with non-small cell lung cancer. CDR3s include the opening cysteine and the closing phenylalanine or tryptophan. D genes are given only for firm matches. Not all rows give a size; the values are once, few, many and, for expanded clones, a class.

size: medium-sized; J: TRBJ1-4; D: .; V: TRBV20-1; DNA: TGCAGTGCTAGAGGGCCCGGTGGGGAAAAACTGTTTTTT; CDR3: CSARGPGGEKLFF
size: .; J: TRBJ2-7; D: TRBD1; V: TRBV15; DNA: TGTGCCACCAGCGGCTACCTCGGACAGGGGGCTGATGAGCAGTACTTC; CDR3: CATSGYLGQGADEQYF
size: .; J: TRBJ1-2; D: TRBD1; V: TRBV29-1; DNA: TGCGGCGTTGGGGACCCCGGGACAGGGGATGGCTACACCTTC; CDR3: CGVGDPGTGDGYTF
size: .; J: TRBJ2-7; D: TRBD1; V: TRBV9; DNA: TGTGCCAGCAGCGCCTCACAGGGGGGCTACGAGCAGTACTTC; CDR3: CASSASQGGYEQYF
size: .; J: TRBJ2-7; D: TRBD2; V: TRBV19; DNA: TGTGCCAGTAGTATGGGGACTAGCGGGACTACGTTATTC; CDR3: CASSMGTSGTTLF
size: medium-sized; J: TRBJ2-1; D: TRBD2; V: TRBV30; DNA: TGTGCCTGGGGGACTAGCGGGGGGGGCTCCTACAATGAGCAGTTCTTC; CDR3: CAWGTSGGGSYNEQFF
size: .; J: TRBJ1-1; D: TRBD1; V: TRBV7-2; DNA: TGTGCCAGCAGCTTATCCGGAGGGGGCATCACTGAAGCTTTCTTT; CDR3: CASSLSGGGITEAFF
size: medium-sized; J: TRBJ2-2; D: TRBD2; V: TRBV15; DNA: TGTGCCACCAGCAGAATAGCGGGACATAACACCGGGGAGCTGTTTTTT; CDR3: CATSRIAGHNTGELFF
size: .; J: TRBJ1-6; D: .; V: TRBV19; DNA: TGTGCCAGCGCACCCCCGGGGGGCACCCATTCACCCCTCCACTTT; CDR3: CASAPPGGTHSPLHF
size: .; J: TRBJ2-2; D: TRBD2; V: TRBV3-1; DNA: TGTGCCAGCAGTCTACTAGCGGGAGGGCTAACCGGGGAGCTGTTTTTT; CDR3: CASSLLAGGLTGELFF